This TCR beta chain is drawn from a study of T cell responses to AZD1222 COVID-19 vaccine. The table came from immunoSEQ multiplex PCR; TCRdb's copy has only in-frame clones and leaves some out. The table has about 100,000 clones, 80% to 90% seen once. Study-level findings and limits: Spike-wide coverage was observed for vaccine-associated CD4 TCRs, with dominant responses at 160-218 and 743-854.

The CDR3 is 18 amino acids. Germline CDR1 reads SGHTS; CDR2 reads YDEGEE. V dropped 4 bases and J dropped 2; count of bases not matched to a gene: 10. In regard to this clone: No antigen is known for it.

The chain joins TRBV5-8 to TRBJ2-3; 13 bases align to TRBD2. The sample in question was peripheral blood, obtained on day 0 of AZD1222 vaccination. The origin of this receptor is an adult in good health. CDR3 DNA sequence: TGTGCCAGCAGCCCGGGCAGGACTAGCGGGGGCGACACAGATACGCAGTATTTT. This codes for CASSPGRTSGGDTDTQYF.